A selection of T cell receptor beta chains follows, all from one sample in a study of T cell responses to AZD1222 COVID-19 vaccine. Clones were sequenced by immunoSEQ multiplex PCR, and TCRdb holds only the in-frame ones, with some missing. This sample has more than 150,000 clones; over 80% occur once, and the top ten carry roughly 10%. The material was peripheral blood, obtained on day 0 of AZD1222 vaccination. The receptors shown here come from an adult in good health. Each CDR3 is given with its conserved first and last residue. D genes are given only for firm matches. Not every row has a clone size; where given, it reads once, few, many or a size class.

>NA|TRBD1|TRBV7-8|TRBJ2-6|19
CASSPPPGQHSSGANVLTF
TGTGCCAGCAGCCCACCCCCGGGACAGCATAGCTCTGGGGCCAACGTCCTGACTTTC
>NA|NA|TRBV5-1|TRBJ1-1|15
CASSLGPGVNTEAFF
TGCGCCAGCAGCTTGGGTCCAGGGGTTAACACTGAAGCTTTCTTT
>once|TRBD1|TRBV28|TRBJ1-2|14
CASSQGQLSYGYTF
TGTGCCAGCAGCCAGGGACAGCTCAGCTATGGCTACACCTTC
>NA|TRBD1|TRBV12-3/TRBV12-4|TRBJ1-1|12
CASSSWDSRAFF
TGTGCCAGCAGTTCCTGGGACAGCCGAGCTTTCTTT
>NA|NA|TRBV5-4|TRBJ2-1|12
CASSFLGNEQFF
TGTGCCAGCAGCTTCCTGGGGAATGAGCAGTTCTTC
>NA|NA|TRBV6-5|TRBJ1-2|11
CASTSGLGYTF
TGTGCCAGCACCTCAGGGTTGGGCTACACCTTC
>NA|TRBD1|TRBV10-3|TRBJ2-3|17
CAISESRSQGASDTQYF
TGTGCCATCAGTGAGTCGAGATCCCAGGGGGCATCGGATACGCAGTATTTT
>NA|NA|TRBV29-1|TRBJ1-5|12
CSVVSGLEPQHF
TGCAGCGTTGTATCAGGGTTGGAGCCCCAGCATTTT
>once|NA|TRBV5-1|TRBJ1-1|13
CASSWPGAIEAFF
TGCGCCAGCAGCTGGCCTGGGGCGATTGAAGCTTTCTTT
>NA|NA|TRBV6-6|TRBJ1-2|12
CASKRENYGYTF
TGTGCCAGCAAACGGGAGAACTATGGCTACACCTTC
>NA|NA|TRBV2|TRBJ1-2|12
CASSRTVYGYTF
TGTGCCAGCAGTCGGACCGTCTATGGCTACACCTTC
>NA|NA|TRBV28|TRBJ1-5|11
CASSQEQPQHF
TGTGCCAGCAGTCAAGAACAGCCCCAGCATTTT
>NA|NA|TRBV9|TRBJ1-5|16
CASGSGELRGNQPQHF
TGTGCCAGCGGGTCGGGGGAGCTTCGGGGCAATCAGCCCCAGCATTTT
>NA|NA|TRBV7-2|TRBJ1-2|14
CASSFYSPDYGYTF
TGTGCCAGCAGCTTTTATAGTCCGGACTATGGCTACACCTTC
>NA|TRBD2|TRBV7-2|TRBJ2-5|15
CASSPTSGRFETQYF
TGTGCCAGCAGTCCGACTAGCGGGAGATTTGAGACCCAGTACTTC
>once|NA|TRBV12-3/TRBV12-4|TRBJ2-5|11
CASSAEETQYF
TGTGCCAGCAGTGCGGAGGAGACCCAGTACTTC
>NA|NA|TRBV6-6|TRBJ1-2|13
CASSYPADYGYTF
TGTGCCAGCAGTTACCCGGCCGACTATGGCTACACCTTC
>once|TRBD2|TRBV19|TRBJ2-1|18
CASSPRRASGTTYNEQFF
TGTGCCAGTAGTCCGAGAAGGGCTAGCGGGACAACCTACAATGAGCAGTTCTTC
>NA|NA|TRBV10-3|TRBJ1-2|14
CAIRDRSPYSGYTF
TGTGCCATCAGAGACCGCAGTCCCTATTCCGGCTACACCTTC
>many|TRBD1|TRBV7-6|TRBJ2-2|16
CASSTGTGEFSGELFF
TGTGCCAGCAGCACCGGGACAGGAGAGTTTTCCGGGGAGCTGTTTTTT
>NA|NA|TRBV28|TRBJ1-2|13
CASSFGMIDGYTF
TGTGCCAGCAGTTTCGGGATGATAGATGGCTACACCTTC
>NA|TRBD2|TRBV5-4|TRBJ2-1|15
CASSLDGLRGGEQFF
TGTGCCAGCAGCTTGGATGGTCTCCGGGGGGGTGAGCAGTTCTTC
>NA|TRBD1|TRBV19|TRBJ2-7|13
CATRTGGVNEQYF
TGTGCCACCCGGACAGGGGGTGTCAACGAGCAGTACTTC
>NA|NA|TRBV7-2|TRBJ2-7|14
CASSAGTAAYEQYF
TGTGCCAGCAGCGCCGGGACCGCCGCCTACGAGCAGTACTTC
>NA|NA|TRBV15|TRBJ2-7|14
CATSRVAEPYEQYF
TGTGCCACCAGCAGAGTAGCGGAGCCCTACGAGCAGTACTTC
>few|NA|TRBV11-2|TRBJ1-1|14
CASSLDQGPPEAFF
TGTGCCAGCAGCTTAGATCAGGGTCCACCTGAAGCTTTCTTT
>once|TRBD1|TRBV28|TRBJ1-6|17
CASSLSPLRTGSGPLHF
TGTGCCAGCAGTTTATCCCCCCTCCGGACAGGCTCAGGACCCCTCCACTTT
>NA|TRBD1|TRBV19|TRBJ2-5|14
CASRRGQGQETQYF
TGTGCCAGTAGAAGGGGACAGGGACAAGAGACCCAGTACTTC
>NA|NA|TRBV6-4|TRBJ2-1|14
CASSRDGIYNEQFF
TGTGCCAGCAGCCGGGACGGGATCTACAATGAGCAGTTCTTC